This is a list of T cell receptor beta chains from one sample in a study of radiation and T cells in renal cell carcinoma. TCRdb's table, derived via immunoSEQ multiplex PCR, lists solely in-frame clones and lacks some. Of 150,000 to 200,000 clones detected, about 88% appear once; the ten largest clones hold about 11%. Sequencing was performed on blood, taken from a patient whose treatment included radiotherapy and nephrectomy. Receptors originate from a woman aged 45-65 years with renal cell carcinoma. The CDR3 runs from the conserved cysteine through the conserved F or W. A D gene is named only where the DNA matches it firmly. Expanded clones are given a class, and other clones once, few, many or no size at all.

v_call	j_call	clone_size	d_call	cdr3_aa	cdr3_nt
TRBV6-1	TRBJ2-7	-	-	CASSEAGTDGDEQYF	TGTGCCAGCAGTGAAGCTGGGACTGACGGGGACGAGCAGTACTTC
TRBV9	TRBJ1-1	-	-	CASSDQRGANTEAFF	TGTGCCAGCAGCGATCAAAGGGGGGCTAACACTGAAGCTTTCTTT
TRBV4-1	TRBJ2-5	once	TRBD2	CASSQAGGAGETQYF	TGCGCCAGCAGCCAAGCCGGGGGGGCCGGCGAGACCCAGTACTTC
TRBV6-1	TRBJ1-5	-	-	CASTTAAGGQPQHF	TGTGCCAGCACGACCGCGGCCGGAGGTCAGCCCCAGCATTTT
TRBV7-2	TRBJ2-5	-	TRBD2	CASSDLRLAVGETQYF	TGTGCCAGCAGCGACCTGAGACTAGCGGTCGGTGAGACCCAGTACTTC
TRBV4-1	TRBJ2-3	-	TRBD1	CASSRPRTGVTDTQYF	TGCGCCAGCAGCCGGCCTAGGACAGGGGTAACAGATACGCAGTATTTT
TRBV10-1	TRBJ2-7	-	-	CASSESPGGKYEQYF	TGCGCCAGCAGTGAGTCACCTGGGGGCAAGTACGAGCAGTACTTC
TRBV19	TRBJ2-1	-	TRBD2	CASRQTSGSYNEQFF	TGTGCCAGTAGACAGACTAGCGGGTCCTACAATGAGCAGTTCTTC
TRBV2	TRBJ1-1	-	-	CASRVGLNTEAFF	TGTGCCAGCAGGGTCGGGCTGAACACTGAAGCTTTCTTT
TRBV9	TRBJ1-1	few	-	CASSVSQQGTEAFF	TGTGCCAGCAGCGTATCTCAACAGGGAACTGAAGCTTTCTTT
TRBV4-2	TRBJ2-7	-	-	CASSQDPSSEQYF	TGTGCCAGCAGCCAAGATCCCAGTTCCGAGCAGTACTTC
TRBV7-2	TRBJ2-6	-	-	CASSYRRSGANVLTF	TGTGCCAGCAGCTACCGAAGGTCTGGGGCCAACGTCCTGACTTTC
TRBV2	TRBJ2-3	-	TRBD2	CASSGGSSGGRTDTQYF	TGTGCCAGCAGTGGCGGGTCTAGCGGGGGCCGCACAGATACGCAGTATTTT
TRBV7-6	TRBJ2-5	-	-	CASSPEAEETQYF	TGTGCCAGCAGCCCCGAGGCGGAAGAGACCCAGTACTTC
TRBV15	TRBJ1-3	-	-	CATSRGGDGTGNTIYF	TGTGCCACCAGCAGGGGGGGAGATGGAACTGGAAACACCATATATTTT